Listed below are T cell receptor beta chains from one sample, sequenced in a study of cytomegalovirus exposure and HLA in healthy donors. Only in-frame clones appear in the TCRdb table, and some are missing; sequencing was by immunoSEQ multiplex PCR. Of 120,000 to 150,000 clones in the sample, around a tenth were seen once. The specimen was PBMCs. The receptors stem from a male donor in good health and CMV-seronegative. CDR3s include the opening cysteine and the closing phenylalanine or tryptophan. D genes are given only for firm matches. Clone size appears in some rows only: once, few, many, or a class for an expanded clone.

J,V,size,D,CDR3,DNA
TRBJ1-5,TRBV2,few,NA,CASREFAVNQPQHF,TGTGCCAGCAGGGAGTTCGCCGTCAATCAGCCCCAGCATTTT
TRBJ1-2,TRBV25-1,NA,NA,CASSTSGVKGYTF,TGTGCCAGCAGTACTTCAGGGGTGAAGGGCTACACCTTC
TRBJ1-2,TRBV27,few,NA,CASSSQGNYGYTF,TGTGCCAGCAGTTCCCAGGGTAACTATGGCTACACCTTC
TRBJ2-7,TRBV7-2,NA,NA,CASQGSSYEQYF,TGTGCCAGCCAAGGGAGCTCCTACGAGCAGTACTTC
TRBJ1-2,TRBV7-2,NA,NA,CASSLAGGANYGYTF,TGTGCCAGCAGCTTAGCGGGAGGTGCTAACTATGGCTACACCTTC
TRBJ1-5,TRBV6-1,NA,NA,CASSEGLYSNQPQHF,TGTGCCAGCAGTGAAGGTCTGTATAGCAATCAGCCCCAGCATTTT
TRBJ1-1,TRBV6-5,few,NA,CASRRQNTEAFF,TGTGCCAGCAGGAGACAGAACACTGAAGCTTTCTTT
TRBJ1-4,TRBV7-9,NA,NA,CASSLARGTNEKLFF,TGTGCCAGCAGCTTAGCTAGAGGGACTAATGAAAAACTGTTTTTT
TRBJ2-1,TRBV11-2,NA,TRBD1,CASSRRDRGNEQFF,TGTGCCAGCAGCCGCCGGGACAGGGGAAATGAGCAGTTCTTC
TRBJ2-1,TRBV9,few,TRBD2,CASSASGLGNEQFF,TGTGCCAGCAGCGCCTCGGGACTAGGGAATGAGCAGTTCTTC
TRBJ1-2,TRBV29-1,NA,NA,CSGAGLYGYTF,TGCAGCGGGGCAGGCCTATATGGCTACACCTTC
TRBJ1-1,TRBV5-1,few,NA,CASSLRGRHTEAFF,TGCGCCAGCAGCCTCCGCGGGCGGCACACTGAAGCTTTCTTT
TRBJ1-2,TRBV7-2,once,NA,CASSPGGPIEDYGYTF,TGTGCCAGCAGCCCCGGAGGGCCGATCGAAGACTATGGCTACACCTTC
TRBJ2-7,TRBV23-1,few,TRBD1,CASKVGTGGLEQYF,TGCGCCAGCAAAGTCGGGACAGGGGGCCTCGAGCAGTACTTC
TRBJ2-7,TRBV28,NA,NA,CASSFSRGFSYEQYF,TGTGCCAGCAGTTTTTCAAGGGGCTTCTCCTACGAGCAGTACTTC
TRBJ2-3,TRBV6-5,NA,NA,CASSYSLWGGEDTQYF,TGTGCCAGCAGTTACTCGCTCTGGGGGGGCGAAGATACGCAGTATTTT
TRBJ2-2,TRBV5-4,NA,NA,CAAVGGDTGELFF,TGTGCGGCTGTGGGAGGTGACACCGGGGAGCTGTTTTTT
TRBJ2-2,TRBV6-1,few,NA,CASGRQVNTGELFF,TGTGCCAGCGGTAGGCAGGTGAACACCGGGGAGCTGTTTTTT
TRBJ2-3,TRBV2,NA,TRBD2,CASSDLGLAGTDTQYF,TGTGCCAGCAGCGACCTAGGACTAGCGGGCACAGATACGCAGTATTTT
TRBJ2-7,TRBV27,NA,TRBD1,CASSFSGQAYEQYF,TGTGCCAGCAGTTTCTCCGGACAGGCCTACGAGCAGTACTTC
TRBJ2-1,TRBV4-1,few,TRBD2,CASSLPGTSPRGEQFF,TGCGCCAGCAGCCTACCCGGGACTAGCCCGAGGGGTGAGCAGTTCTTC
TRBJ1-1,TRBV9,NA,TRBD1,CASSVTGGRSTEAFF,TGTGCCAGCAGCGTAACAGGGGGCCGTAGTACTGAAGCTTTCTTT
TRBJ1-1,TRBV5-1,few,NA,CASTPGGNTEAFF,TGCGCCAGCACCCCCGGGGGAAACACTGAAGCTTTCTTT
TRBJ2-1,TRBV2,NA,TRBD2,CASTEGLAVPYNEQFF,TGTGCCAGCACCGAGGGACTAGCGGTGCCTTACAATGAGCAGTTCTTC